This T cell receptor (beta chain) emerged from a study of blood T cell repertoires in COVID-19. About the study: COVID-19 samples, acute and convalescent, were from the United States, Italy and Spain. T cells, B-cell-depleted T cells, or PBMCs provided the cDNA or gDNA that served as material.

This clone was seen a handful of times. Per germline, CDR1 SNHLY and CDR2 FYNNEI. The CDR3 covers 14 residues. V was trimmed by 3 bases and J by 6 bases, leaving 11 bases between them. In the original processing: Amplification with reference gene primers provided the estimates of nucleated cell counts. Clones were read by immunoSEQ multiplex PCR, and TCRdb kept only the in-frame ones, dropping some. V, J and clone size are those of that table, while D and trimming were read from the DNA. The sample holds over 150,000 clones, around nine tenths seen once. Sequenced input: peripheral blood. The chain joins TRBV2 to TRBJ1-4; tentatively, D is TRBD1 (6 bases). This TCR was recovered from a man aged 40-49 years with active or convalescent COVID-19. In nucleotides, the CDR3 is TGTGCCAGCAGTGACGGCAGGGGATATGAAAAACTGTTTTTT. It encodes CASSDGRGYEKLFF.